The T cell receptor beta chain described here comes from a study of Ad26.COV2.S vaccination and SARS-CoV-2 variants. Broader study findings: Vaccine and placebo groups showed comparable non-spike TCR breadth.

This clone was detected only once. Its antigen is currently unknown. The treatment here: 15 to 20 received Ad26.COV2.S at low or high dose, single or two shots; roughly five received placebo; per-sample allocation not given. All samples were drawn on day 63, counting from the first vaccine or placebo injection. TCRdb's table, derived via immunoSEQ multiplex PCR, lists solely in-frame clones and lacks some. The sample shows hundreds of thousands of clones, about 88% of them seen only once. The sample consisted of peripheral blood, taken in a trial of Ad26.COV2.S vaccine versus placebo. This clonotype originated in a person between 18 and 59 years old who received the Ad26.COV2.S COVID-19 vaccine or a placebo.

The CDR3 bases are TGTGCCAGCAGCTTAGAACAGTACACTGAAGCTTTCTTT. Its protein product is CASSLEQYTEAFF. V gene TRBV11-2 combines with J gene TRBJ1-1; D uncertain. The germline CDR1 and CDR2 sequences are SGHAT and FQNNGV. The CDR3 sequence is 13 residues long. Trimming shortened V by 0 bases and J by 3 bases, and 5 bases separated the two germline ends.